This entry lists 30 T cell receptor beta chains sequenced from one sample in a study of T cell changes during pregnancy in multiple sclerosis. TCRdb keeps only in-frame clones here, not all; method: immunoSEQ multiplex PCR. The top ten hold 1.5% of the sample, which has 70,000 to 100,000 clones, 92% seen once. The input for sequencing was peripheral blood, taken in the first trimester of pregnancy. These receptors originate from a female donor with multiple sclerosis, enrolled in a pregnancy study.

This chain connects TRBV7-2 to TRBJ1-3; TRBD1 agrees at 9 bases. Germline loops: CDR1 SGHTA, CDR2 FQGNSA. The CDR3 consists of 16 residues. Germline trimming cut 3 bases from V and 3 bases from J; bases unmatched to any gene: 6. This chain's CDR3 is CASSFKGTGFGNTIYF. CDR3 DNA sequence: TGTGCCAGCAGCTTCAAAGGGACAGGGTTTGGAAACACCATATATTTT. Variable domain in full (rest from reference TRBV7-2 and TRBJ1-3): GAGVSQSPSNKVTEKGKDVELRCDPISGHTALYWYRQSLGQGLEFLIYFQGNSAPDKSGLPSDRFSAERTGGSVSTLTIQRTQQEDSAVYLCASSFKGTGFGNTIYFGEGSWLTVV.

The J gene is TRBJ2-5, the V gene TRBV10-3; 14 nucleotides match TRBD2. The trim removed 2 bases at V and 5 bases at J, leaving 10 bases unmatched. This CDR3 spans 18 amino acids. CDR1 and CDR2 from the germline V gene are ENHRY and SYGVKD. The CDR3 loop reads CAISEPGLAGAERETQYF. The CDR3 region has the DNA TGTGCCATCAGTGAGCCGGGACTAGCGGGAGCCGAGCGGGAGACCCAGTACTTC.

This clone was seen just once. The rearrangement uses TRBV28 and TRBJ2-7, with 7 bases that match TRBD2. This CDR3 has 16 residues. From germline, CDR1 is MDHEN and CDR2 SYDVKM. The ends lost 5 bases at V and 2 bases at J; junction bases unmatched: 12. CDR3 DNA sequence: TGTGCCAGCAGTACCGCCGGGACTACAAGAACCTACGAGCAGTACTTC. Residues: CASSTAGTTRTYEQYF.

In nucleotides, the CDR3 is TGTGCCAGCAGCGTTTGGGGCAGGAGCCGGTCTAATGAAAAACTGTTTTTT. This gives the protein CASSVWGRSRSNEKLFF. This rearrangement joins TRBV5-8 to TRBJ1-4; TRBD1 might be the D (5 bases). This CDR3 region has 17 residues. The V end lost 4 bases, the J end lost 3 bases, and 19 bases lay between the germline ends. The germline CDR1 and CDR2 sequences are SGHTS and YDEGEE.

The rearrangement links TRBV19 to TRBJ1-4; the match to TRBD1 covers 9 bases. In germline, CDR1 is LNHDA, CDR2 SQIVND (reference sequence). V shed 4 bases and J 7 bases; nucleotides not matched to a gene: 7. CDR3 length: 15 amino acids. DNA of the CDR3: TGTGCCAGTAGTACCGGGACAGGGTATGGTGAAAAACTGTTTTTT. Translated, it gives CASSTGTGYGEKLFF.

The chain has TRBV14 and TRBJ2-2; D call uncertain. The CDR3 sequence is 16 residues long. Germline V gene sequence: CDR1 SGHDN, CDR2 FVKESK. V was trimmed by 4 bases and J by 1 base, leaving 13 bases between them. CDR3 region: CASSPRASGNTGELFF. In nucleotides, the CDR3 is TGTGCCAGCAGCCCCCGTGCCTCGGGGAACACCGGGGAGCTGTTTTTT. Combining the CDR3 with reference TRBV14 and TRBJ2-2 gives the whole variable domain EAGVTQFPSHSVIEKGQTVTLRCDPISGHDNLYWYRRVMGKEIKFLLHFVKESKQDESGMPNNRFLAERTGGTYSTLKVQPAELEDSGVYFCASSPRASGNTGELFFGEGSRLTVL.

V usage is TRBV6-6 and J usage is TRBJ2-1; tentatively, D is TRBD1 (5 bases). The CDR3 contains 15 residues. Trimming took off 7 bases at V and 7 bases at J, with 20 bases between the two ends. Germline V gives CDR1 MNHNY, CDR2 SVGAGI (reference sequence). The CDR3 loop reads CASIDGQIGRNEQFF. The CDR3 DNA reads TGTGCCAGCATTGATGGACAAATTGGAAGGAATGAGCAGTTCTTC.

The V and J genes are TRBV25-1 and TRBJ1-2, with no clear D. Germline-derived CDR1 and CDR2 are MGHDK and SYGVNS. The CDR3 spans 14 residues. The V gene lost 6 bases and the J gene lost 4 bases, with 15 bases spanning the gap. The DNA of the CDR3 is TGTGCCAGCAGGGGTGAGGGAATGCGCTATGGCTACACCTTC. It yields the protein CASRGEGMRYGYTF.

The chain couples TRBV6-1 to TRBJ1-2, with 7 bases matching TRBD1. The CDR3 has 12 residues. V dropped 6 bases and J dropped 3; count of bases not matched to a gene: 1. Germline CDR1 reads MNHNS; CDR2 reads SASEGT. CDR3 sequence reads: CASRDRDYGYTF. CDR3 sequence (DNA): TGTGCCAGCAGAGACAGGGACTATGGCTACACCTTC.

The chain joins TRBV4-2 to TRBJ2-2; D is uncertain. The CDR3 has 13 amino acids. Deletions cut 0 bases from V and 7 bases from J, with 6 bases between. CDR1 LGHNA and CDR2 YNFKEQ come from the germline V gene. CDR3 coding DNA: TGTGCCAGCAGCCAAGATCTTAACGGGGAGCTGTTTTTT. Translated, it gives CASSQDLNGELFF.

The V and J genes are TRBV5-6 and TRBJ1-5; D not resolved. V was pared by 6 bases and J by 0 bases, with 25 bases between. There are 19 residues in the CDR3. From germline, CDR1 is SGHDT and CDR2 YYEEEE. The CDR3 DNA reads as TGTGCCAGCACCCCAAAATTCCGTAGGAGACGTTATAGCAATCAGCCCCAGCATTTT. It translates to CASTPKFRRRRYSNQPQHF.

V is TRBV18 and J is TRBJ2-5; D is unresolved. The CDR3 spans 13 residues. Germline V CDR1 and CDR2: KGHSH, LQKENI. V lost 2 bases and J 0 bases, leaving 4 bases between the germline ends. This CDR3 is CASSPNYQETQYF. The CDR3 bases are TGTGCCAGCTCACCAAACTACCAAGAGACCCAGTACTTC.

The CDR3: CASSSRLHNEQFF. The CDR3 DNA reads as TGTGCCAGCAGTTCGAGACTTCACAATGAGCAGTTCTTC. The chain links TRBV28 to TRBJ2-1; D is unclear. The V end was cut by 4 bases, the J end by 5 bases, with 9 bases between. CDR1 and CDR2 from the germline V gene are MDHEN and SYDVKM. This CDR3 spans 13 amino acids.

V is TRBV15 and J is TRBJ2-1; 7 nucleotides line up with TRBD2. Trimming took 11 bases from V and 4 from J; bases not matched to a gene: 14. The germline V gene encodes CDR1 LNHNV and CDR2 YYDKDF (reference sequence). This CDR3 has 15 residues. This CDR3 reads CAVGKTGGPYNEQFF. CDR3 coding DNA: TGTGCCGTAGGAAAAACGGGAGGACCATACAATGAGCAGTTCTTC.

Written as DNA, the CDR3 is TGTGCCAGCTGGGACAGGGTATATCAGCCCCAGCATTTT. It yields the protein CASWDRVYQPQHF. The chain couples TRBV28 to TRBJ1-5; 9 bases align to TRBD1. Germline V gives CDR1 MDHEN, CDR2 SYDVKM. The CDR3 has 13 amino acids. The junction had 4 bases not matched to a gene; V was cut back by 8 bases and J by 5 bases.

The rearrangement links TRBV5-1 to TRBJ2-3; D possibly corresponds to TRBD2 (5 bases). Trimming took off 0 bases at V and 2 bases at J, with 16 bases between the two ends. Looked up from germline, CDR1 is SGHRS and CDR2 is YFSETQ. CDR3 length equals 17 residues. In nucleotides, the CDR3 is TGCGCCAGCAGCTTGGCTGGCGGAGGAAGGGCCACAGATACGCAGTATTTT. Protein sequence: CASSLAGGGRATDTQYF.

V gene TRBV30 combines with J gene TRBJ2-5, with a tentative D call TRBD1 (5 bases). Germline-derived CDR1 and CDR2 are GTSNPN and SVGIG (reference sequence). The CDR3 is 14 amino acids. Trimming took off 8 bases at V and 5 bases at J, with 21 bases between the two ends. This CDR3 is CAGDKGGRVETQYF. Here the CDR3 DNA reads TGTGCCGGAGACAAGGGTGGCAGGGTGGAGACCCAGTACTTC.

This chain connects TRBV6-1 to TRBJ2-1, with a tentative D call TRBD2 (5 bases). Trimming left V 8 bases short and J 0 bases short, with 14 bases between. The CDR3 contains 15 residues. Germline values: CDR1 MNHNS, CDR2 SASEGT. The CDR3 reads CASALQGSSYNEQFF. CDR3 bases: TGTGCCAGCGCCTTGCAAGGGAGCTCCTACAATGAGCAGTTCTTC.

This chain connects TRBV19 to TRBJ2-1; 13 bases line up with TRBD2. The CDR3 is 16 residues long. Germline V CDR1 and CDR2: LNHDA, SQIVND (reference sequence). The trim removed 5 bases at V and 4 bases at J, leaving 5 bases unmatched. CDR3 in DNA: TGTGCCAGTAGTGTTGGACTAGCGGGAGTTTACAATGAGCAGTTCTTC. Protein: CASSVGLAGVYNEQFF.

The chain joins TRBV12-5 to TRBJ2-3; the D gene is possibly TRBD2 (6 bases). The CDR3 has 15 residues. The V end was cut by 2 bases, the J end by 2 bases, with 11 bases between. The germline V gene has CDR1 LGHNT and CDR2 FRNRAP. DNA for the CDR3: TGTGCTAGTGGTTTGAGTAGCGGATACACAGATACGCAGTATTTT. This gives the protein CASGLSSGYTDTQYF.

CDR3 nucleotides: TGTGCCAGTAGTGTCGGGACAGGGGCCCTCTACGAGCAGTACTTC. Amino acid sequence: CASSVGTGALYEQYF. The chain has TRBV19 and TRBJ2-7; 10 bases align to TRBD1. The ends lost 5 bases at V and 3 bases at J; junction bases unmatched: 7. Germline V CDR1 and CDR2: LNHDA, SQIVND (reference sequence). The CDR3 contains 15 residues.

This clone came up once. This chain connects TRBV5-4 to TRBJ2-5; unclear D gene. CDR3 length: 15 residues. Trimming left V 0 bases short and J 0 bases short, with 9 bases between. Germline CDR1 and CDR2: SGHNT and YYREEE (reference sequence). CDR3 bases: TGTGCCAGCAGCTTGGTATCCGGGTACCAAGAGACCCAGTACTTC. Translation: CASSLVSGYQETQYF.

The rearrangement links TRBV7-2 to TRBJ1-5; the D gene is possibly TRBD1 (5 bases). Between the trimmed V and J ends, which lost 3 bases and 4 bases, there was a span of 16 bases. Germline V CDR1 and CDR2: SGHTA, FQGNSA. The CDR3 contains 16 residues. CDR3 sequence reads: CASSLLGRQGNQPQHF. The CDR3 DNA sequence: TGTGCCAGCAGCTTGCTTGGTAGGCAGGGTAATCAGCCCCAGCATTTT.

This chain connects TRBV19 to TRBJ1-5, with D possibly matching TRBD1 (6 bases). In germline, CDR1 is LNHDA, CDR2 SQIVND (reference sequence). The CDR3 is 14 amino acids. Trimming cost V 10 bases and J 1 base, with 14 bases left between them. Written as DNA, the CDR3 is TGTGCCACCCAGGGGTTGGTAAGCAATCAGCCCCAGCATTTT. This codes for CATQGLVSNQPQHF.

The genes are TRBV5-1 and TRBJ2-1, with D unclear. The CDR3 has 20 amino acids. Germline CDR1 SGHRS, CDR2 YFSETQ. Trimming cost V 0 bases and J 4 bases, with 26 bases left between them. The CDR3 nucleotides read TGCGCCAGCAGCTTGGTAGTTTTTGGGTCAGATCACTATACGTACAATGAGCAGTTCTTC. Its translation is CASSLVVFGSDHYTYNEQFF. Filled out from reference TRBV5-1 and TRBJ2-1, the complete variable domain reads KAGVTQTPRYLIKTRGQQVTLSCSPISGHRSVSWYQQTPGQGLQFLFEYFSETQRNKGNFPGRFSGRQFSNSRSEMNVSTLELGDSALYLCASSLVVFGSDHYTYNEQFFGPGTRLTVL.

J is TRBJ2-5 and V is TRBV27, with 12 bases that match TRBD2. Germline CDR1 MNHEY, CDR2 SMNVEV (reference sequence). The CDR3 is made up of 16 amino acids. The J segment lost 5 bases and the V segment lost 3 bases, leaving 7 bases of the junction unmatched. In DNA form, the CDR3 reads TGTGCCAGCAGTTTTAAGACTAGCGGGAGTGGGGAGACCCAGTACTTC. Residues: CASSFKTSGSGETQYF.

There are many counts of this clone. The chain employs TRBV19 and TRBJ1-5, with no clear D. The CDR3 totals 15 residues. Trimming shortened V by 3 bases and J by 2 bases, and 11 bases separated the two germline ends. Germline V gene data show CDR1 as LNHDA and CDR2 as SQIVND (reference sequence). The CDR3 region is CASSIVLRGNQPQHF. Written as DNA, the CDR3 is TGTGCCAGTAGTATTGTCTTGAGGGGCAATCAGCCCCAGCATTTT.

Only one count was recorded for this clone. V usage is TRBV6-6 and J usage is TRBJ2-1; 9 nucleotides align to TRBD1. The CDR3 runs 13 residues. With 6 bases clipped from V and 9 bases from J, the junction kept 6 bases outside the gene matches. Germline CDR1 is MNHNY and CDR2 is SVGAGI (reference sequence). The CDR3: CASSNTGGGEQFF. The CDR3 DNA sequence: TGTGCCAGCAGCAACACAGGGGGCGGTGAGCAGTTCTTC.

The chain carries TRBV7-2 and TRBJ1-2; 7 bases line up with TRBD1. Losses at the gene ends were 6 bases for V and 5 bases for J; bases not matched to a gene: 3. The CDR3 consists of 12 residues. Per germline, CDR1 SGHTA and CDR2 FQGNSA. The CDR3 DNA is TGTGCCAGCAGTTTGACAGGGTATGGCTACACCTTC. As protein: CASSLTGYGYTF.

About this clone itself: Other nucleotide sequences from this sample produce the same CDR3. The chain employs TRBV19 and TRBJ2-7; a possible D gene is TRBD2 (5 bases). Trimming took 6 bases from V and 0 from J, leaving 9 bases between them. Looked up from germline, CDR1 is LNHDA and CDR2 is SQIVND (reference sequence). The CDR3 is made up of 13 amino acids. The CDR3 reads CASSPGSSYEQYF. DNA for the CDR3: TGTGCCAGTAGCCCGGGATCCTCCTACGAGCAGTACTTC.